Each of the 9 T cell receptor beta chains below was sequenced from the same sample in a study of shared clonotypes between healthy human individuals (dated by TCRdb to between 2020 and 2021). The protocol used for the library was the immunoSEQ multiplex PCR assay. TCRdb took over this immuneACCESS table, retaining in-frame rearrangements with V and J assigned. Such tables are incomplete; in checked studies, under half of the missing clones stem from an unresolved V gene, and the remainder is unexplained. A total of about 480,000 clones appear in this sample, 75% to 80% of them only once. 12% of the sample lies in the top ten. Sequenced material: PBMCs. Source of these receptors: a middle-aged woman in good health. Some clones in this sample may be carry-over from other donors' samples.

The rearrangement joins TRBV15 to TRBJ2-7; D unresolved. Trimming pared 0 bases from V and 5 bases from J, leaving 14 bases between. This CDR3 spans 15 amino acids. Germline CDR1 LNHNV, CDR2 YYDKDF (reference sequence). CDR3 DNA: TGTGCCACCAGCAGAGATTACCAGAGGAGCGACGAGCAGTACTTC. Protein: CATSRDYQRSDEQYF. Full variable domain (outside the CDR3, taken from reference TRBV15 and TRBJ2-7): DAMVIQNPRYQVTQFGKPVTLSCSQTLNHNVMYWYQQKSSQAPKLLFHYYDKDFNNEADTPDNFQSRRPNTSFCFLDIRSPGLGDTAMYLCATSRDYQRSDEQYFGPGTRLTVT.

This chain connects TRBV21-1 to TRBJ2-1; the D call of TRBD1 is as the table states it, not checked on the DNA. TRBV21-1 is a listed pseudogene. The length of the CDR3 is 17 residues. CDR3 in DNA: TGTGCCAGCAGCAAGGTGGGAACTCGGAGCAGGGCATATGAGCAGTTCTTC. Translated, it gives CASSKVGTRSRAYEQFF.

This chain links TRBV28 with TRBJ2-5; TRBD1 agrees at 8 bases. Germline assignment: CDR1 MDHEN and CDR2 SYDVKM. The CDR3 is made up of 16 amino acids. V dropped 2 bases and J dropped 1; count of bases not matched to a gene: 6. CDR3 nucleotides: TGTGCCAGCAGTTTAGACAGGGGAGGCATCCAAGAGACCCAGTACTTC. Residues: CASSLDRGGIQETQYF.

The rearrangement links TRBV7-2 to TRBJ2-2, with D perhaps TRBD1 (6 bases). Germline V gene sequence: CDR1 SGHTA, CDR2 FQGNSA. Trimming shortened V by 5 bases and J by 4 bases, and 17 bases separated the two germline ends. This CDR3 region has 16 residues. CDR3 in DNA: TGTGCCAGCAGCCAAAACAGGGAGCGAGTCACCGGGGAGCTGTTTTTT. Encoded protein: CASSQNRERVTGELFF.

The genes are TRBV15 and TRBJ1-1; D is perhaps TRBD1 (6 bases). This CDR3 contains 15 residues. Between the trimmed V and J ends, which lost 0 bases and 4 bases, there was a span of 12 bases. Germline loops: CDR1 LNHNV, CDR2 YYDKDF (reference sequence). CDR3 DNA sequence: TGTGCCACCAGCAGAGATTTAGGAGGGGGCACTGAAGCTTTCTTT. Amino acids: CATSRDLGGGTEAFF.

The V call is TRBV9, the J call TRBJ1-3; 8 positions agree with TRBD1. This CDR3 is built from 15 residues. Trimming removed 2 bases from V and 8 bases from J; junction bases left unmatched: 9. Germline-derived CDR1 and CDR2 are SGDLS and YYNGEE. Written as DNA, the CDR3 is TGTGCCAGCAGCGTTGACGGACAGGGTGGCGACACCATATATTTT. Amino acids: CASSVDGQGGDTIYF.

A remark on this clone: Within the sample, other DNA sequences also encode this same CDR3. The chain joins TRBV7-2 to TRBJ2-1; 9 bases are a match to TRBD2. Trimming at V came to 4 bases and at J to 4 bases, leaving 5 bases not matched to a gene. There are 15 residues in the CDR3. Germline assignment: CDR1 SGHTA and CDR2 FQGNSA. Written as DNA, the CDR3 is TGTGCCAGCAGCTCGACTAGCGGAGGATACAATGAGCAGTTCTTC. This gives the protein CASSSTSGGYNEQFF.

The V and J genes are TRBV7-9 and TRBJ2-7; 10 bases match TRBD1. Unmatched junction bases numbered 4, after V lost 1 base and J lost 4 bases. Germline lookup yields CDR1 SEHNR and CDR2 FQNEAQ (reference sequence). The CDR3 totals 15 residues. In nucleotides, the CDR3 is TGTGCCAGCAGCTTAGAGACAGGGGGCTCATACGAGCAGTACTTC. Amino acid sequence: CASSLETGGSYEQYF.

This sequence joins TRBV18 and TRBJ2-7; perhaps TRBD2 as D (5 bases). Trimming left V 5 bases short and J 3 bases short, with 17 bases between. Germline CDR1 KGHSH, CDR2 LQKENI. The CDR3 is 15 amino acids. The CDR3 reads CASSLEGTGYYEQYF. In nucleotides, the CDR3 is TGTGCCAGCTCATTAGAGGGTACCGGATACTACGAGCAGTACTTC.